The T cell receptor beta chain described here comes from a study of T cell responses to AZD1222 COVID-19 vaccine (dated by TCRdb to 2020 to 2022). For context, the study as a whole: AZD1222 recipients given second doses at about 4 weeks or at about 12 weeks were pooled, since spike-specific TCR depth and breadth were not found to differ between the two schedules. TCR sequencing covered roughly 230 trial participants: 207 given two doses of AZD1222 and approximately 26 given two doses of MenACWY control vaccine. Trial participants were enrolled by age into subgroups of 18-55, 56-69 and 70-plus years, and around 150, 28 and 57 TCR-sequenced participants, respectively, were included in these subgroups. Overall study outcomes, separate from this receptor: Conclusions about previously exposed vaccinees are limited, since just a handful of AZD1222 recipients were seropositive for SARS-CoV-2 at baseline. No day 14 peak-response samples were available, so repertoires were characterized only after the peak T cell response. Vaccine-associated CD4 TCRs spanned the whole spike protein, with dominant responses in regions 160-218 and 743-854. The 56-69-year group was small, and its depth increase did not reach significance, likely because of low power. A significant rise in spike-specific TCR breadth and depth was observed after two AZD1222 doses relative to day 0 and relative to MenACWY recipients. Most participants were white British and females outnumbered males, and the authors suggested that clonal diversity may have been underestimated. Nearly half of unique spike-specific TCRs reportedly recognized epitopes outside regions mutated in the B.1.351 and B.1.1.7 variants.

As concerns this clone: Its antigen remains unidentified. There are no base qualities to consult, and no much larger clone falls within one base.

The sample's time point label is to be understood as: baseline before first vaccination. Vaccinee samples came from UK trials COV001 and COV002, including a single-blind randomized controlled phase 2/3 trial of AZD1222 (ChAdOx1 nCoV-19) in healthy adults. For TCRbeta chain sequencing, PBMC samples were collected from trial participants at day 0 and at day 28 after the second dose. The CDR3 regions of human TCRbeta chains were analyzed by immunosequencing. Per the source publication's procedure: TCRs in the repertoires were compared against a reference library of SARS-CoV-2-specific TCRs that had been generated with the MIRA antigen-specificity platform. Breadth was defined as the fraction of unique TCRs that were SARS-CoV-2-associated. Depth was defined as the fraction of total T cells that were SARS-CoV-2-associated. Using the MIRA data, every spike-specific TCR was mapped to the spike region that the TCR reacted to and assigned to either a CD4 or a CD8 class. Log10-transformed breadth and depth values were compared by one-way ANOVA with Sidak's multiple comparisons tests. Not all clones reach the TCRdb copy of this immuneACCESS table, which keeps in-frame sequences only. Checked studies attribute under half of the gap to unresolved V genes and leave the rest unexplained. V, J and clone size are taken as reported in that table, and D and trimming were inferred from the DNA itself. The sample table contains fewer than 110,000 clones; only one count was recorded for about 90% of them. 20% to 25% of the sample lies in the top ten.

CDR1 and CDR2, per the germline V gene, are SGHDT and YYEEEE. CDR3 length: 14 amino acids, cysteine to phenylalanine. Only CDR3 DNA is held: 42 bases, read in frame from base 1. The germline ends are 18 bases apart after V is trimmed by 4 bases and J by 8 bases. This sequence originates from an adult in good health. Rearrangement joined TRBV5-6 to TRBJ1-2; the D gene is unclear. The source was peripheral blood, collected on day 0 of AZD1222 vaccination. The CDR3 has the sequence CASSPVKGGAGYTF. The DNA reads as follows: TGTGCCAGCAGCCCCGTAAAGGGCGGCGCGGGCTACACCTTC.